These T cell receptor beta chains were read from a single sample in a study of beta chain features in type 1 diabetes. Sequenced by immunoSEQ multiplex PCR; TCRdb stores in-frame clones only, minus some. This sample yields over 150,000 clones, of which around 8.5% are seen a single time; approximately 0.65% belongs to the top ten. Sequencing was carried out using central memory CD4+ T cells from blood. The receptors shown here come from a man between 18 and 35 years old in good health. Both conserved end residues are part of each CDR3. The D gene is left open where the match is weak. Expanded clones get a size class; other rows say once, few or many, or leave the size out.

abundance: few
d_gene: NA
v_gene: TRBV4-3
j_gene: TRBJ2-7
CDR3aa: CASSQDRLSYEQYF
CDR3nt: TGCGCCAGCAGCCAAGATCGGTTATCCTACGAGCAGTACTTC

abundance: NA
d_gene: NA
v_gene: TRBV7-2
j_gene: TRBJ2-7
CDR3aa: CASSPLYGVNYEQYF
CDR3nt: TGTGCCAGCAGCCCGCTATATGGAGTAAACTACGAGCAGTACTTC

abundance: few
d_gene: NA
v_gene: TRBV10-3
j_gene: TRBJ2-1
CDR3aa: CAISETRDNEQFF
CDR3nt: TGTGCCATCAGTGAGACACGGGACAATGAGCAGTTCTTC

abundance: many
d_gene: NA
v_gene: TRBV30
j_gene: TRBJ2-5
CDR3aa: CAWSASETQYF
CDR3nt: TGTGCCTGGAGTGCCTCGGAGACCCAGTACTTC

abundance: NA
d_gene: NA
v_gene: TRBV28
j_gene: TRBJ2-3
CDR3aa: CAKNTRGTFSDTQYF
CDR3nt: TGTGCCAAGAACACCCGGGGGACCTTTTCAGATACGCAGTATTTT

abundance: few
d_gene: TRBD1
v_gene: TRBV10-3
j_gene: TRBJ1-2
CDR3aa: CAIREGQYSNYGYTF
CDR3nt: TGTGCCATCAGAGAGGGACAGTACTCTAACTATGGCTACACCTTC

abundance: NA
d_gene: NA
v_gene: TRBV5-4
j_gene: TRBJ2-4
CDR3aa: CASSPHRNIQYF
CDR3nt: TGTGCCAGCAGCCCGCACAGAAACATTCAGTACTTC

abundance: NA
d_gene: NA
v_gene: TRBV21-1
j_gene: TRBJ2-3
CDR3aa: CASSSYRAGTETDTQYF
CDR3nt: TGTGCCAGCAGCAGTTACCGCGCGGGAACCGAAACAGATACGCAGTATTTT

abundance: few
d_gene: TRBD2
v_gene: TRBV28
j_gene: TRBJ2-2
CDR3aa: CAGRRASGSRNTGELFF
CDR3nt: TGTGCCGGACGAAGGGCTAGCGGGAGCCGGAACACCGGGGAGCTGTTTTTT

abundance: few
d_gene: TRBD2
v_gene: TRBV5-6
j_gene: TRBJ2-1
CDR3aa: CASGAGDGKLGNEQFF
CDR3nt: TGTGCCAGCGGCGCGGGAGACGGAAAACTCGGCAATGAGCAGTTCTTC

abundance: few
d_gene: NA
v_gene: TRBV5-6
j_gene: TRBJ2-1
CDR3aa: CASSFQAGNEQFF
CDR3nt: TGTGCCAGCAGCTTCCAGGCGGGGAATGAGCAGTTCTTC

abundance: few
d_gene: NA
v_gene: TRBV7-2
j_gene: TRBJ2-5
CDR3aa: CASSTGRETQYF
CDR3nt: TGTGCCAGCAGCACCGGTCGGGAGACCCAGTACTTC

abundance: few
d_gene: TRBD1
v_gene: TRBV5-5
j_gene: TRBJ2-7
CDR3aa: CASSWDRVNEQYF
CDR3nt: TGTGCCAGCAGCTGGGACAGGGTGAACGAGCAGTACTTC

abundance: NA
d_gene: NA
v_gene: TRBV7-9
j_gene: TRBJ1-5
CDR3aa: CASSSDREANQPQHF
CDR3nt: TGTGCCAGCAGCTCGGACAGAGAGGCTAATCAGCCCCAGCATTTT

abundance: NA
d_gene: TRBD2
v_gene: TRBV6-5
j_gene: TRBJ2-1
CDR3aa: CASSPLAGGMNEQFF
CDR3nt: TGTGCCAGCAGCCCACTAGCGGGGGGGATGAATGAGCAGTTCTTC

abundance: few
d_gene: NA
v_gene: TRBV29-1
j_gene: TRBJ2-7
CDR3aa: CSVEVTGPSYEQYF
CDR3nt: TGCAGCGTTGAAGTGACAGGTCCCTCCTACGAGCAGTACTTC

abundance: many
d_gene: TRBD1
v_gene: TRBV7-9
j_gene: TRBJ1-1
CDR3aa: CASSLGQGRTEAFF
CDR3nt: TGTGCCAGCAGCCTCGGACAGGGTCGTACTGAAGCTTTCTTT

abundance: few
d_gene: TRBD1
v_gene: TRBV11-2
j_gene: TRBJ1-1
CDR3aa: CASRWTGLSEAFF
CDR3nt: TGTGCCAGCAGATGGACAGGGTTGTCTGAAGCTTTCTTT

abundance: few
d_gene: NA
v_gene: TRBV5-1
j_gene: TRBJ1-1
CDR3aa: CASPGQPNTEAFF
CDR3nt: TGCGCCAGTCCGGGACAACCTAACACTGAAGCTTTCTTT

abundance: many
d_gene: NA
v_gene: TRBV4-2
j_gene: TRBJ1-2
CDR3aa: CASSPTEGANYGYTF
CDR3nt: TGTGCCAGCAGCCCGACAGAAGGGGCTAACTATGGCTACACCTTC

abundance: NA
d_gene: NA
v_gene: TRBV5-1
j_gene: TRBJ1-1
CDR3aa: CASSLSAGRPEAFF
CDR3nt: TGCGCCAGCAGCTTGAGCGCGGGGCGGCCTGAAGCTTTCTTT

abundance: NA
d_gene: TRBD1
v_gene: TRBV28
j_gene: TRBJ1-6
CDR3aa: CASSLPGTGGQLPLHF
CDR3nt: TGTGCCAGCAGTCTCCCCGGGACAGGGGGCCAATTGCCCCTCCACTTT

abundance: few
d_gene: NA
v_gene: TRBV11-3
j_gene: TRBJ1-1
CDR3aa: CASSPGGGGPLNTEAFF
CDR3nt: TGTGCCAGCAGCCCAGGAGGTGGAGGGCCTTTGAACACTGAAGCTTTCTTT

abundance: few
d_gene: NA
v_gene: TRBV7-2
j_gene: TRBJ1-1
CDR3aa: CASSLWGQGSGGFF
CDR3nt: NA

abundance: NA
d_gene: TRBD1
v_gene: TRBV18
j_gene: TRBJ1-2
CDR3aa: CASSPPPDGTGDGYTF
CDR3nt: TGTGCCAGCTCACCACCTCCCGATGGGACAGGGGATGGCTACACCTTC

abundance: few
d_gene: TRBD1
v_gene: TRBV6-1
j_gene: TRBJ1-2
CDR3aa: CASNAQGVEGYTF
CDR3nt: TGTGCCAGCAACGCACAGGGGGTGGAGGGCTACACCTTC

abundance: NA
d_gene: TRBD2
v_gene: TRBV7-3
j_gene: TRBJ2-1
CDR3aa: CASSLGTSGGGNEQFF
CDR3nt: TGTGCCAGCAGCTTAGGGACTAGCGGGGGTGGGAATGAGCAGTTCTTC

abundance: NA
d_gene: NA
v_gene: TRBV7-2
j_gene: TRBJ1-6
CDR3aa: CASSATGRRSPLHF
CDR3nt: TGTGCCAGCAGCGCAACAGGGCGGCGCTCACCCCTCCACTTT

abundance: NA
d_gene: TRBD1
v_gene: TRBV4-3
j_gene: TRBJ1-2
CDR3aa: CASSQGPGQPYGYTF
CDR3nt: TGCGCCAGCAGCCAAGGTCCGGGACAGCCCTATGGCTACACCTTC

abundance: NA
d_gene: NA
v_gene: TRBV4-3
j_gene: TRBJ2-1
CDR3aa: CASSQDTGWGQFF
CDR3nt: TGCGCCAGCAGCCAAGATACGGGGTGGGGGCAGTTCTTC

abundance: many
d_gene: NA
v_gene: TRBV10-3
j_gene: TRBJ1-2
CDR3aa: CAITGGNYGYTF
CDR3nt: TGTGCCATCACTGGAGGGAACTATGGCTACACCTTC

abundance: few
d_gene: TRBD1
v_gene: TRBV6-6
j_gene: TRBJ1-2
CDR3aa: CASSGTGSNYGYTF
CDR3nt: TGTGCCAGCAGTGGGACAGGTTCTAACTATGGCTACACCTTC

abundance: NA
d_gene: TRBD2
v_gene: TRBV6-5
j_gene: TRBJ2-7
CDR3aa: CASRTSGIHEQYF
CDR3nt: TGTGCCAGCAGGACTAGCGGGATCCACGAGCAGTACTTC

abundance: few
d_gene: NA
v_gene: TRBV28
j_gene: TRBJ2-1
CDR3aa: CASSSQGTYNEQFF
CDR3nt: TGTGCCAGCAGTTCGCAGGGAACCTACAATGAGCAGTTCTTC

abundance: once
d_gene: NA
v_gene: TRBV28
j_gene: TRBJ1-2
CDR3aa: CASSLQDRYGYTF
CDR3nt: TGTGCCAGCAGTCTACAGGACAGATATGGCTACACCTTC

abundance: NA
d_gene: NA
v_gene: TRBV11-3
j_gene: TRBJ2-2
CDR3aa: CASSTGVAGELFF
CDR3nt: TGTGCCAGCAGCACCGGGGTGGCCGGGGAGCTGTTTTTT

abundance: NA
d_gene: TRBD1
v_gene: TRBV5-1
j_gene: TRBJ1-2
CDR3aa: CASSSRDSYGYTF
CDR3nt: TGCGCCAGCAGCTCCCGGGACAGCTATGGCTACACCTTC

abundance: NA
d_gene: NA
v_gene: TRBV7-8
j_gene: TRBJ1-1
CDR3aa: CASSLRGFNTEAFF
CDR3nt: TGTGCCAGCAGCTTACGGGGGTTCAACACTGAAGCTTTCTTT

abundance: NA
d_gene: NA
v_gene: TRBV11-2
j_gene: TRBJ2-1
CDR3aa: CASSPGTHNEQFF
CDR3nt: TGTGCCAGCAGCCCCGGGACTCACAATGAGCAGTTCTTC

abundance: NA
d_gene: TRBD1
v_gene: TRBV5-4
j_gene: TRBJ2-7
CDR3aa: CASSPPGQSYEQYF
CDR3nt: TGTGCCAGCAGCCCTCCGGGACAGAGCTACGAGCAGTACTTC

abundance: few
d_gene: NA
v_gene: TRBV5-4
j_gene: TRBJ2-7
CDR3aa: CASSFRGPDEQYF
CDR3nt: TGTGCCAGTTCATTTAGGGGTCCGGACGAGCAGTACTTC

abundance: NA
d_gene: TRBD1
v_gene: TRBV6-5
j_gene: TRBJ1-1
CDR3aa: CASSARQGWTTEAFF
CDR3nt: TGTGCCAGCAGTGCTCGACAGGGGTGGACCACTGAAGCTTTCTTT

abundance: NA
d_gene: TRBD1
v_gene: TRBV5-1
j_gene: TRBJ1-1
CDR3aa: CASSSGQGVVNTEAFF
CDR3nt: TGCGCCAGCAGTTCCGGACAGGGGGTGGTGAACACTGAAGCTTTCTTT

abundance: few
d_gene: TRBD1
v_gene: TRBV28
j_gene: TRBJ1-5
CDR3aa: CASSPPPGQGSGNQPQHF
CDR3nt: TGTGCCAGCAGTCCCCCACCGGGACAGGGATCTGGCAATCAGCCCCAGCATTTT

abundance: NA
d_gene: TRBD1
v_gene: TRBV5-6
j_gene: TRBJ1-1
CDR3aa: CASSLYTGTGATEAFF
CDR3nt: TGTGCCAGCAGCTTGTATACCGGGACAGGGGCCACTGAAGCTTTCTTT

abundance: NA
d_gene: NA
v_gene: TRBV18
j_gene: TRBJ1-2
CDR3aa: CASSPQAGSGGYTF
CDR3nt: TGTGCCAGCTCACCACAGGCGGGGTCGGGCGGCTACACCTTC

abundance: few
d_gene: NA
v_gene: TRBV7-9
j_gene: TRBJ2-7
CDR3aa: CASSAPVLSSYEQYF
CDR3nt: TGTGCCAGCAGCGCCCCGGTCCTGAGCTCCTACGAGCAGTACTTC

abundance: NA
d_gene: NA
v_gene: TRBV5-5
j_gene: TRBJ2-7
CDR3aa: CASSLAVGLYEQYF
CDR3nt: TGTGCCAGCAGCCTGGCTGTGGGACTCTACGAGCAGTACTTC

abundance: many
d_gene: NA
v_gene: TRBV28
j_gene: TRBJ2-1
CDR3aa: CASEGQNEQFF
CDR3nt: TGTGCCAGCGAGGGTCAAAATGAGCAGTTCTTC